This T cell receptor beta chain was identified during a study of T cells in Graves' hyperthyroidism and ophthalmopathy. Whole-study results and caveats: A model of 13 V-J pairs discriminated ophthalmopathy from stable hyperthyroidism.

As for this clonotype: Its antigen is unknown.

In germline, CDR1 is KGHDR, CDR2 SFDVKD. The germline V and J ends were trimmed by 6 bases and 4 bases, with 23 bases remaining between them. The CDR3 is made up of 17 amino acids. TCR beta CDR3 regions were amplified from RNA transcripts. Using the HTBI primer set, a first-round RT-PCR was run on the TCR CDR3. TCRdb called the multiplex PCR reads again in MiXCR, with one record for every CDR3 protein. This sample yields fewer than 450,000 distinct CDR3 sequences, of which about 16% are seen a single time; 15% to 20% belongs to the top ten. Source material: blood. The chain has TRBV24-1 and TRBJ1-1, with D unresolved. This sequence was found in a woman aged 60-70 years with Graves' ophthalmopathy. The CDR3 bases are TGTGCCACCAGTTCTCAACGGGAGGTGGCCATCGGCACTGAAGCTTTCTTT. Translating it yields CATSSQREVAIGTEAFF.